The entry below gives a single T cell receptor (beta chain) sequence along with its context. This specimen belongs to a study of cytomegalovirus exposure and HLA in healthy donors. PCR used 60 Vbeta primers and 13 Jbeta primers. Per the original data handling: As a later analysis found, there were 80 million or so unique TCR beta chains, of which roughly 11 million were shared. Method: immunoSEQ multiplex PCR; TCRdb's copy keeps in-frame clones and lacks some. V, J and clone size were drawn from that table, and D and trimming were deduced from the DNA. The sample carries 150,000 to 200,000 clones, 82% recorded once. V lost 3 bases, J lost 5 bases, and 19 bases lay in between. This CDR3 comprises 16 residues. From germline, CDR1 is LNHDA and CDR2 SQIVND (reference sequence).

The origin of this receptor is a boy younger than 10 in good health and CMV-seronegative. Sequenced sample: PBMCs. The chain joins TRBV19 to TRBJ2-5; tentatively, D is TRBD2 (6 bases). The DNA for the CDR3 is TGTGCCAGTAGTATCTGGGGCAGGGAGGCAGGGGAGACCCAGTACTTC. Translated: CASSIWGREAGETQYF.